These T cell receptor beta chains were read from a single sample in a study of cytomegalovirus exposure and HLA in healthy donors. TCRdb's table, derived via immunoSEQ multiplex PCR, lists solely in-frame clones and lacks some. The sample holds 150,000 to 200,000 clones, more than 65% seen once. The material sequenced was PBMCs. The source is a young man in good health and CMV-seropositive. CDR3s include the opening cysteine and the closing phenylalanine or tryptophan.

>TRBJ2-3|TRBV29-1
CSVVAVSTDTQYF
>TRBJ2-1|TRBV4-1
CASSQDSAGSYNEQFF
>TRBJ2-3|TRBV7-2
CASSIQTSGKDTQYF
>TRBJ2-5|TRBV29-1
CSVGPLGTKETQYF
>TRBJ1-1|TRBV5-4
CASSLAGRGLTEAFF
>TRBJ2-5|TRBV9
CASSRYGQEQETQYF
>TRBJ2-1|TRBV7-8
CASSPTSGSRYSYNEQFF
>TRBJ1-2|TRBV25-1
CASSEYDRGRGYTF
>TRBJ2-3|TRBV30
CAWSLERLASTDTQYF
>TRBJ1-1|TRBV19
CASLDSLNTEAFF
>TRBJ2-1|TRBV5-6
CASSLGSEQFF
>TRBJ1-2|TRBV7-9
CASSPAGKEPRYTF
>TRBJ1-1|TRBV19
CASSIPGTGNTEAFF
>TRBJ1-1|TRBV6-5
CASRLREANTEAFF
>TRBJ2-2|TRBV5-1
CASSRRQGATGELFF
>TRBJ1-3|TRBV19
CASSIGGAGNTIYF
>TRBJ1-1|TRBV7-9
CSSSLAGGTEAFF
>TRBJ2-2|TRBV6-4
CASSAAGGLGELFF
>TRBJ1-6|TRBV30
CAWIPPGQGDSPLHF
>TRBJ1-4|TRBV4-2
CASSQGSTGNEKLFF
>TRBJ1-3|TRBV6-5
CASSRIGATGNTIYF
>TRBJ2-2|TRBV30
CAWSKGSGGYTGELFF
>TRBJ1-3|TRBV7-2
CASSPIFSGGPAGNTIYF
>TRBJ1-1|TRBV6-1
CASLDRGIYDEAFF
>TRBJ1-5|TRBV5-1
CASSLVAGENQPQHF
>TRBJ1-2|TRBV9
CASSPHTGFNYGYTF
>TRBJ1-3|TRBV5-5
CASSGTGRTGNTIYF
>TRBJ2-4|TRBV25-1
CASSDRRGGKNIQYF
>TRBJ2-2|TRBV5-1
CASSLRRDSLNTGELFF